The rows below give T cell receptor beta chains drawn from one sample of a study of shared clonotypes between healthy human individuals. Data came from immunoSEQ multiplex PCR; TCRdb stores just in-frame clones and leaves some out. Among about 480,000 clones listed, almost 80% were seen once. Sequenced input: PBMCs. Receptors were obtained from a middle-aged woman in good health. Some clones in this sample may be carry-over from other donors' samples. Each CDR3 is given with its conserved first and last residue. The D gene is left open where the match is weak. The listing skips clone size in some rows; elsewhere it reads once, few, many or a size class.

J gene,clone size,V gene,D gene,CDR3 protein,CDR3 DNA
TRBJ2-7,.,TRBV11-2,.,CASSGVGVYEQYF,TGTGCCAGCAGCGGTGTGGGGGTCTACGAGCAGTACTTT
TRBJ1-1,many,TRBV5-1,.,CASSPTVGYTEAFF,TGCGCCAGCAGCCCGACAGTCGGGTATACTGAAGCTTTCTTT
TRBJ1-4,.,TRBV7-8,.,CASSLDAATNEKLFF,TGTGCCAGCAGCTTAGATGCGGCAACTAATGAAAAACTGTTTTTT
TRBJ1-4,.,TRBV5-1,.,CASSLAGLPYNEKLFF,TGCGCCAGCAGCTTGGCGGGTCTACCCTATAATGAAAAACTGTTTTTT
TRBJ1-2,.,TRBV28,TRBD1,CASSPGTGIDYGYTF,TGTGCCAGCAGTCCCGGGACAGGGATAGACTATGGCTACACCTTC
TRBJ2-1,.,TRBV19,.,CASSSPGDSFYNEQFF,TGTGCCAGTAGTTCCCCCGGGGACTCGTTTTACAATGAGCAGTTCTTC
TRBJ2-5,.,TRBV30,.,CAWSIVGVDKQYF,TGTGCCTGGAGTATAGTAGGGGTCGATAAGCAGTACTTC
TRBJ1-5,.,TRBV5-6,.,CASSFESYSNQPQHF,TGTGCCAGCAGCTTTGAAAGTTATAGCAATCAGCCCCAGCATTTT
TRBJ2-3,.,TRBV18,TRBD1,CASSPMGQATDTQYF,TGTGCCAGCTCACCTATGGGACAGGCTACAGATACGCAGTATTTT
TRBJ2-3,few,TRBV11-2,.,CASSLGTDTQYF,TGTGCCAGCAGCCTAGGCACAGATACGCAGTATTTT
TRBJ1-3,.,TRBV11-2,.,CASSLVSTGSGNTIYF,TGTGCCAGCAGCTTAGTTTCCACAGGCTCAGGAAACACCATATATTTT
TRBJ2-7,once,TRBV2,.,CASSQTGTYEQYF,TGTGCCAGCAGTCAGACTGGGACGTACGAGCAGTACTTC
TRBJ2-1,.,TRBV19,TRBD2,CASSRGLAGRSSYNEQFF,TGTGCCAGTAGTAGGGGACTAGCGGGAAGGAGCTCCTACAATGAGCAGTTCTTC
TRBJ2-5,.,TRBV6-8,.,CASRPLPRQAQYF,TGTGCCAGCAGACCCCTACCCCGTCAGGCCCAGTACTTC
TRBJ2-2,.,TRBV27,.,CASSLLGTYTGELFF,TGTGCCAGCAGTTTATTGGGGACTTACACCGGGGAGCTGTTTTTT
TRBJ2-1,.,TRBV5-5,TRBD2,CASSLVWFPGEGSYNEQFF,TGTGCCAGCAGCTTGGTGTGGTTCCCCGGGGAGGGATCCTACAATGAGCAGTTCTTC
TRBJ2-3,.,TRBV5-1,.,CASSRSRGDTQYF,TGCGCCAGCAGCCGGAGCAGAGGAGATACGCAGTATTTT
TRBJ2-5,.,TRBV5-1,.,CASSLTGNLQETQYF,TGCGCCAGCAGCTTGACGGGAAACCTCCAAGAGACCCAGTACTTC
TRBJ1-6,.,TRBV25-1,.,CASSEGGRLVHF,TGTGCCAGCAGTGAAGGGGGGCGGCTGGTCCACTTT
TRBJ2-5,many,TRBV7-8,.,CASSPTRMGRYQETQYF,TGTGCCAGCAGCCCAACCCGGATGGGAAGGTACCAAGAGACCCAGTACTTC
TRBJ1-5,.,TRBV6-6,.,CASRSGTENQPQHF,TGTGCCAGCAGGTCAGGGACGGAGAATCAGCCCCAGCATTTT
TRBJ2-2,.,TRBV27,.,CARPLDSLNTGELFF,TGTGCCAGGCCCTTGGACAGTCTGAACACCGGGGAGCTGTTTTTT
TRBJ2-7,.,TRBV27,.,CASSPREGPYEQYF,TGTGCCAGCAGTCCCCGTGAGGGCCCCTACGAGCAGTACTTC
TRBJ2-1,.,TRBV6-6,TRBD2,CASSLTSDEQFF,TGTGCCAGCAGTTTGACTAGCGATGAGCAGTTCTTC
TRBJ2-1,.,TRBV5-4,TRBD2,CASSPGLAGYNEQFF,TGTGCCAGCAGCCCGGGACTAGCGGGCTACAATGAGCAGTTCTTC
TRBJ1-2,.,TRBV11-2,.,CASSLNRVDGYTF,TGTGCCAGCAGCTTAAACAGGGTAGATGGCTACACCTTC
TRBJ2-1,.,TRBV7-3,TRBD2,CASSSTGLDNNEQFF,TGTGCCAGCAGCTCCACGGGACTAGACAACAATGAGCAGTTCTTC
TRBJ2-4,.,TRBV7-3,TRBD2,CASSPGTSGRDKNIQYF,TGTGCCAGCAGCCCTGGGACTAGCGGGAGGGACAAAAACATTCAGTACTTC
TRBJ1-1,few,TRBV25-1,.,CASKQGWTEAFF,TGTGCCAGCAAACAGGGATGGACTGAAGCTTTCTTT